This T cell receptor beta chain was sequenced in a study of T cells after yellow fever vaccination. Many counts were recorded for this clonotype. TCRdb re-called the 5' RACE reads with MiXCR, one entry per CDR3 protein. The sample records 120,000 or so distinct CDR3 sequences, 7.2% being singletons. V dropped 3 bases and J dropped 3; count of bases not matched to a gene: 6. The CDR3 sequence is 14 residues long. CDR1 and CDR2 from the germline V gene are SGHRS and YFSETQ. The clonotype comes from a man aged 18-30 years who received the YFV17D yellow fever vaccine. The chain recombines TRBV5-1 with TRBJ2-7; 7 bases fit TRBD1. The sequenced sample was CD4+ T cells sorted from PBMCs, obtained more than 35 days after the first yellow fever vaccination. The DNA of the CDR3 is TGCGCCAGCAGCTACAGGGGAGAAGGCTACGAGCAGTACTTC. Translated, it gives CASSYRGEGYEQYF.